These 5 T cell receptor beta chains were sequenced from one sample in a study of identical twins. Each CDR3 protein gets one entry after TCRdb re-called the 5' RACE reads with MiXCR. The table has about 330,000 distinct CDR3 sequences, 9% to 15% seen once. These data are also associated with another study on yellow fever vaccine responses in identical twins.

The sequencing input was CD8+ T cells sorted from blood. The receptors here all came from a woman younger than 35 in good health.

This clonotype appeared many times. The chain has TRBV29-1 and TRBJ1-2, with D unresolved. The CDR3 loop spans 13 amino acids. V was trimmed by 0 bases and J by 4 bases, leaving 9 bases between them. The germline CDR1 and CDR2 sequences are SQVTM and ANQGSEA. The CDR3 coding sequence is TGCAGCGTTGAAGATCTACAACCCTATGGCTACACCTTC. As protein: CSVEDLQPYGYTF. Full variable domain (missing parts from reference TRBV29-1 and TRBJ1-2): SAVISQKPSRDICQRGTSLTIQCQVDSQVTMMFWYRQQPGQSLTLIATANQGSEATYESGFVIDKFPISRPNLTFSTLTVSNMSPEDSSIYLCSVEDLQPYGYTFGSGTRLTVV.

This clonotype was observed many times. The chain uses TRBV28 and TRBJ2-2; D ambiguous. The germline gives CDR1 MDHEN, CDR2 SYDVKM. V was trimmed by 0 bases and J by 7 bases, leaving 3 bases between them. This CDR3 has 12 amino acids. CDR3 DNA sequence: TGTGCCAGCAGTTTATGGAGCGGGGAGCTGTTTTTT. This gives the protein CASSLWSGELFF.

The gene calls are TRBV28 and TRBJ2-7, with TRBD2 identical over 10 bases. J gave up 3 bases and V 4 bases, and 18 bases lay outside the gene matches. Germline V lookup: CDR1 MDHEN, CDR2 SYDVKM. The CDR3 loop spans 19 amino acids. In DNA form, the CDR3 reads TGTGCCAGCAGTTCTTACTCCAGCGGGAGGGCACCTCAGGTCTACGAGCAGTACTTC. It codes for CASSSYSSGRAPQVYEQYF.

This clonotype came up a few times. This chain links TRBV2 with TRBJ2-4; D is undetermined. The CDR3 extends over 16 amino acids. Trimming took off 5 bases at V and 0 bases at J, with 14 bases between the two ends. CDR1 and CDR2 from the germline V gene are SNHLY and FYNNEI. CDR3 amino acids: CASSHDRNPAKNIQYF. The CDR3 DNA reads TGTGCCAGCAGTCATGACCGTAACCCAGCCAAAAACATTCAGTACTTC.

The chain combines TRBV10-2 with TRBJ2-1; TRBD1 might be the D (6 bases). The germline CDR1 and CDR2 sequences are WSHSY and SAAADI. The CDR3 spans 13 residues. V lost 10 bases and J 6 bases, leaving 16 bases between the germline ends. The CDR3 sequence: CAITTGLRNEQFF. The CDR3 nucleotides are TGCGCCATTACGACAGGTTTACGCAATGAGCAGTTCTTC.